Reported below is one T cell receptor beta chain. Its target is not known. The length of the CDR3 is 14 residues. CDR1 and CDR2 (germline): SQVTM, ANQGSEA. This sample is drawn from a study of CXCR3-negative and CXCR3-positive naive CD8 T cells. Study-wide context: Each library gave roughly 1.4 +/- 0.3 million of about 140 million TRB reads.

With UMI labels, 5' RACE was used to prepare the TRB cDNA libraries. With the 5' RACE reads reprocessed, TCRdb shows one record per CDR3 protein and no DNA. The repertoire table contains around 41,000 distinct CDR3 sequences. General study findings and limits: Both of the naive subsets showed about the same high diversity, but memory CD8+ cells had much less. Naive CXCR3-negative cells resembled naive CXCR3-positive cells in TRBV-TRBJ usage; memory cells differed. Fresh PBMCs were used in most assays, and CXCR3 expression partially decreased after cryopreservation.

This TCR was sampled from a human donor in good health. Some clones in this sample may be carry-over from other donors' samples. Material: memory CD8+ T cells from blood. The V and J genes are TRBV29-1 and TRBJ1-1; the D gene TCRdb calls, TRBD1, cannot be checked with no DNA. The CDR3 loop is CSVEERGGNTEAFF.